Listed here is a single TCR beta chain. Its antigen remains unknown. The sample belongs to a study of T cell repertoires in cytomegalovirus infection. General observations from the study: In two of eight donors, the top clonotype was HLA-C-restricted CMV-specific.

V was cut by 7 bases and J by 2 bases, with 29 bases left in between. This CDR3 is built from 19 residues. Germline assignment: CDR1 SGHTA and CDR2 FQGNSA. MiXCR was run by TCRdb on the reads, yielding one entry per CDR3 protein. This repertoire shows some 500,000 distinct CDR3 sequences, around 35% found once; its top ten account for roughly 16%. Sample: cultured PBMCs, taken from culture after CMV antigen stimulation. The chain carries TRBV7-2 and TRBJ2-5; the D call may be TRBD1 or TRBD2 (5 bases each). The clonotype was recovered from a human donor in good health (CMV status not recorded). Some clones in this sample may be carry-over from other donors' samples. The CDR3 spells CASNPTMFTRGGGQETQYF. The CDR3 region has the DNA TGTGCCAGCAACCCGACAATGTTTACAAGGGGTGGGGGACAAGAGACCCAGTACTTC. Full variable domain (remainder filled in from reference TRBV7-2 and TRBJ2-5): GAGVSQSPSNKVTEKGKDVELRCDPISGHTALYWYRQSLGQGLEFLIYFQGNSAPDKSGLPSDRFSAERTGGSVSTLTIQRTQQEDSAVYLCASNPTMFTRGGGQETQYFGPGTRLLVL.